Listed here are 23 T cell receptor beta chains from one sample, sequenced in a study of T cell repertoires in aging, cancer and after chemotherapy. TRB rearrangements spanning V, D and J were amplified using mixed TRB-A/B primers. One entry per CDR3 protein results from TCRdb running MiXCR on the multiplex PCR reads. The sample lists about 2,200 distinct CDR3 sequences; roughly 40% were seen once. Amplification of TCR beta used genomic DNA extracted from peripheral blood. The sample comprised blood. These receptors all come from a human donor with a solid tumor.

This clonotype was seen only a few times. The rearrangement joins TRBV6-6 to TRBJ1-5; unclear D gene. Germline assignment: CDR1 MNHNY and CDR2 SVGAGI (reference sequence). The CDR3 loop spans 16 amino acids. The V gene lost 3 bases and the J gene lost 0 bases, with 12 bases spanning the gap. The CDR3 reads CASSYGRGYSNQPQHF. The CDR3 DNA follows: TGTGCCAGCAGTTATGGTCGCGGATATAGCAATCAGCCCCAGCATTTT.

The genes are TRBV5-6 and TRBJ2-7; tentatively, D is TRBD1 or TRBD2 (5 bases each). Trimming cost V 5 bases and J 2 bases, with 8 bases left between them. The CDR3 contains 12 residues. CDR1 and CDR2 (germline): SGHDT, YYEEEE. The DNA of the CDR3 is TGTGCCAGCAGGCTGGGACCCTACGAGCAGTACTTC. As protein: CASRLGPYEQYF.

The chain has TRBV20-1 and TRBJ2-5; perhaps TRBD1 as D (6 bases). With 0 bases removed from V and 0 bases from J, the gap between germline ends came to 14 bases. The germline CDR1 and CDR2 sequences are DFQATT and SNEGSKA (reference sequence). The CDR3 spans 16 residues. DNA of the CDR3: TGCAGTGCTAGAGATTCGCAGACAGGACACCAAGAGACCCAGTACTTC. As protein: CSARDSQTGHQETQYF.

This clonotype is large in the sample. CDR3 sequence (DNA): TGTGCCACCAGCGACGGGACAGGGCCCTACGAGCAGTACTTC. Translation gives CATSDGTGPYEQYF. The gene calls are TRBV15 and TRBJ2-7, with TRBD1 matching over 9 bases. The germline CDR1 and CDR2 sequences are LNHNV and YYDKDF (reference sequence). After removal of 5 bases from V and 2 bases from J, the junction contained 4 bases not matched to a gene. This CDR3 region has 14 residues.

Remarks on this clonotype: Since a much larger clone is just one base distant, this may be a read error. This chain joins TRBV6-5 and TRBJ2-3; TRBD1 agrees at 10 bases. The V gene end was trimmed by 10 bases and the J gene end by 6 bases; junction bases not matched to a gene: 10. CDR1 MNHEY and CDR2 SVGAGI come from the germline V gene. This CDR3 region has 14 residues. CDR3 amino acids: CANSRQGALDTQYF. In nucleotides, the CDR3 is TGTGCCAACAGCCGACAGGGGGCGCTTGATACGCAGTATTTT.

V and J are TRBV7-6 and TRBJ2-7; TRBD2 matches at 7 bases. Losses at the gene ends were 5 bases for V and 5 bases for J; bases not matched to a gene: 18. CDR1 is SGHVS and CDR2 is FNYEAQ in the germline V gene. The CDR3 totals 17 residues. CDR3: CASSPNPGWRELNEQYF. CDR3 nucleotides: TGTGCCAGCAGCCCTAACCCGGGGTGGCGGGAGTTAAACGAGCAGTACTTC.

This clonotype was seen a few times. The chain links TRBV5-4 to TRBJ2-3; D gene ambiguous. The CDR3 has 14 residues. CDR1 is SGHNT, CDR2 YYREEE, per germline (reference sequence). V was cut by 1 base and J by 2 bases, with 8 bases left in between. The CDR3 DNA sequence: TGTGCCAGCAGCTTGCGACTTTCCACAGATACGCAGTATTTT. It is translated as CASSLRLSTDTQYF.

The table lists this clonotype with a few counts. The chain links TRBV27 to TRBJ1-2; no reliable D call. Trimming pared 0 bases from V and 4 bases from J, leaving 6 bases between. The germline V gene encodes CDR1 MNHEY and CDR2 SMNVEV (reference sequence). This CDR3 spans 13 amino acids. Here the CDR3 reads CASSLSGFYGYTF. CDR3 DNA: TGTGCCAGCAGTTTATCAGGGTTCTATGGCTACACCTTC.

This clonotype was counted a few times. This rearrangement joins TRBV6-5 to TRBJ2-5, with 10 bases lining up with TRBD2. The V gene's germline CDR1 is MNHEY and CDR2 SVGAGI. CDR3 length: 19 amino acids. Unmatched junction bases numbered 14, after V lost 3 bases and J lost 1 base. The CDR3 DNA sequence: TGTGCCAGCAGTTATAACCCCAGGGGTAGCGGGGGGATCCAAGAGACCCAGTACTTC. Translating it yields CASSYNPRGSGGIQETQYF.

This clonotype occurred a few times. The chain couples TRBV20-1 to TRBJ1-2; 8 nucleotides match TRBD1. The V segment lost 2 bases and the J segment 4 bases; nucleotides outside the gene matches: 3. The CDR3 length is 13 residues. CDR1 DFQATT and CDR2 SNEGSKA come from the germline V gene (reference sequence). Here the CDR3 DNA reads TGCAGTGCTAGAACAGGGGGGGTCTATGGCTACACCTTC. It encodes CSARTGGVYGYTF.

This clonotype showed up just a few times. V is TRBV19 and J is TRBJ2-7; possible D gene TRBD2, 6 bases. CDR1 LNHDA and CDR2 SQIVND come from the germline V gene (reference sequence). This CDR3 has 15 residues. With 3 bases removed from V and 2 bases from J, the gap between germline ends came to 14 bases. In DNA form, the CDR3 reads TGTGCCAGTAGTATTCTCGGGGGTGAGACCTACGAGCAGTACTTC. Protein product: CASSILGGETYEQYF.

The CDR3 here is CSARDGTTKQFF. The CDR3 DNA is TGCAGTGCTAGAGATGGGACAACTAAGCAGTTCTTC. This chain connects TRBV20-1 to TRBJ2-1, with D perhaps TRBD1 (6 bases). V was pared by 0 bases and J by 11 bases, with 11 bases between. This CDR3 has 12 amino acids. CDR1 DFQATT and CDR2 SNEGSKA come from the germline V gene (reference sequence).

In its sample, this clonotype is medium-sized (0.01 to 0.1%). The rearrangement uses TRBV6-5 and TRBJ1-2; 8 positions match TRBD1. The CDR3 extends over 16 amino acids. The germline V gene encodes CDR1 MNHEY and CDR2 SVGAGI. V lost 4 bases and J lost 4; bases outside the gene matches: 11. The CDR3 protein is CASSLRTGNLVYGYTF. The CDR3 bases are TGTGCCAGCAGTTTGAGGACAGGGAATCTGGTCTATGGCTACACCTTC.

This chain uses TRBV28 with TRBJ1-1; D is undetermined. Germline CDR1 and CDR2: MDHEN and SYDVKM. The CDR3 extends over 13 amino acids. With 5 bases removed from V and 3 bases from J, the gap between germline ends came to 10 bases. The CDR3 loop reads CASSADMYTEAFF. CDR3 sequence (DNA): TGTGCCAGCAGTGCTGACATGTACACTGAAGCTTTCTTT.

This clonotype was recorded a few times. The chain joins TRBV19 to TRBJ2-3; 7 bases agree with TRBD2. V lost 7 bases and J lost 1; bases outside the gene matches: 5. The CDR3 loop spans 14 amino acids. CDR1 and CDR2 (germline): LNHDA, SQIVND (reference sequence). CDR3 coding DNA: TGTGCCAGTACTGAGCGGGGAGGCACAGATACGCAGTATTTT. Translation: CASTERGGTDTQYF. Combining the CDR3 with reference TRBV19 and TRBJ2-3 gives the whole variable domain DGGITQSPKYLFRKEGQNVTLSCEQNLNHDAMYWYRQDPGQGLRLIYYSQIVNDFQKGDIAEGYSVSREKKESFPLTVTSAQKNPTAFYLCASTERGGTDTQYFGPGTRLTVL.

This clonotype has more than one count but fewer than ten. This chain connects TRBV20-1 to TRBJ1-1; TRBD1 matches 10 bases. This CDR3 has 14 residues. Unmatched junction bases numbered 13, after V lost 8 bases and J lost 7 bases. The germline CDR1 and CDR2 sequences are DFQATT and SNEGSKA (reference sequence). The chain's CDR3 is CSSNRDRGIREAFF. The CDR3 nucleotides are TGCAGTTCAAACCGGGACAGGGGCATCCGTGAAGCTTTCTTT.

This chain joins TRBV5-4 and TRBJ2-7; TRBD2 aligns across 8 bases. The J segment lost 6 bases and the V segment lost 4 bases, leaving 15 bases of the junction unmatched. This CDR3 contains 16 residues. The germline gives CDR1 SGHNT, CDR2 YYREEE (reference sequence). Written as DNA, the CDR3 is TGTGCCAGCAGCCCTGTTATAGCGGGACGTGTTGGCGAGCAGTACTTC. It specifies CASSPVIAGRVGEQYF.

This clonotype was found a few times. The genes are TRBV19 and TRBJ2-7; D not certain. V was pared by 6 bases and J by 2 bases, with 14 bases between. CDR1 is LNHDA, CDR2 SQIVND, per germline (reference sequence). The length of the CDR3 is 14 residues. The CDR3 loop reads CASSAQELTYEQYF. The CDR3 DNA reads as TGTGCCAGTAGCGCCCAGGAGTTAACCTACGAGCAGTACTTC.

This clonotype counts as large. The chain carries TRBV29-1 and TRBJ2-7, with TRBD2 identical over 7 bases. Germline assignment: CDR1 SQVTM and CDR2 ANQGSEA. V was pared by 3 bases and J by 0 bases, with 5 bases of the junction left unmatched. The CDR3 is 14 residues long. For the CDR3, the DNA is TGCAGCGTTGAGGACAAGCGGGGCTCCTACGAGCAGTACTTC. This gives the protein CSVEDKRGSYEQYF.

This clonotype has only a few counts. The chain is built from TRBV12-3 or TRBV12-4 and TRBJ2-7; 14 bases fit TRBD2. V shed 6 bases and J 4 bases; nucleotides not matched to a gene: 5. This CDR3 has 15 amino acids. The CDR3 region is CASRMGTSGRYEQYF. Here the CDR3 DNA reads TGTGCCAGCAGGATGGGGACTAGCGGGAGATACGAGCAGTACTTC.

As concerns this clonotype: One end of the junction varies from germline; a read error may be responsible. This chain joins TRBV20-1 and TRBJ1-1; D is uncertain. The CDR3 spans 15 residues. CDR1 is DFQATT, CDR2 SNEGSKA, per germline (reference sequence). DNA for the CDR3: TGCAGTACTAGAGATGTGGAAGGGAGGTTCACTGAAGCTTTCTTT. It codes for CSTRDVEGRFTEAFF.

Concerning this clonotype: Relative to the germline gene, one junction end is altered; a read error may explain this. The CDR3 sequence: CASSLTGANQPQHF. DNA of the CDR3: TGTGCTAGCAGCTTGACAGGGGCCAATCAGCCCCAGCATTTT. The V call is TRBV7-7, the J call TRBJ1-5, with 8 positions matching TRBD1. The CDR3 covers 14 residues. The germline CDR1 and CDR2 sequences are SSHAT and FNYEAQ (reference sequence).

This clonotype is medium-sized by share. CDR3 DNA: TGTGCCAGCAGTTACGACCCCTCCGGTGGCTACACCTTC. Amino acid sequence: CASSYDPSGGYTF. The chain has TRBV6-5 and TRBJ1-2; D gene uncertain. V shed 2 bases and J shed 7 bases, with 11 bases lying between them. Germline assignment: CDR1 MNHEY and CDR2 SVGAGI. CDR3 length equals 13 residues.